The T cell receptor (beta chain) under discussion was sequenced for a study of human T cells and chemical hapten exposure. Findings of the study overall: Expanded TCRs made up significantly more big CDR3 similarity clusters than controls did. Donors were affected by alopecia, so their immune reaction might vary from that of healthy individuals.

About this clonotype: Antigen: not known.

This CDR3 comprises 14 residues. Trimming cost V 0 bases and J 2 bases, with 8 bases left between them. The germline gives CDR1 SGDLS, CDR2 YYNGEE. Using its own MiXCR run on the RACE reads, TCRdb lists one record per CDR3 protein. In the table there are around 190,000 distinct CDR3 sequences, approximately 20% of which are singletons. Time point defined: patch test 1, 2 weeks after DPC sensitization. As for treatment: therapeutic diphenylcyclopropenone sensitization with weekly scalp DPC. The clonotype was recovered from a woman aged 45-65 years with alopecia areata. Some clones in this sample may be carry-over from other donors' samples. The specimen was whole blood, collected in connection with sensitization to the hapten diphenylcyclopropenone (DPC). The chain links TRBV9 to TRBJ2-5; D ambiguous. CDR3 protein: CASSVGVQQETQYF. The CDR3 DNA is TGTGCCAGCAGCGTAGGGGTTCAACAAGAGACCCAGTACTTC.